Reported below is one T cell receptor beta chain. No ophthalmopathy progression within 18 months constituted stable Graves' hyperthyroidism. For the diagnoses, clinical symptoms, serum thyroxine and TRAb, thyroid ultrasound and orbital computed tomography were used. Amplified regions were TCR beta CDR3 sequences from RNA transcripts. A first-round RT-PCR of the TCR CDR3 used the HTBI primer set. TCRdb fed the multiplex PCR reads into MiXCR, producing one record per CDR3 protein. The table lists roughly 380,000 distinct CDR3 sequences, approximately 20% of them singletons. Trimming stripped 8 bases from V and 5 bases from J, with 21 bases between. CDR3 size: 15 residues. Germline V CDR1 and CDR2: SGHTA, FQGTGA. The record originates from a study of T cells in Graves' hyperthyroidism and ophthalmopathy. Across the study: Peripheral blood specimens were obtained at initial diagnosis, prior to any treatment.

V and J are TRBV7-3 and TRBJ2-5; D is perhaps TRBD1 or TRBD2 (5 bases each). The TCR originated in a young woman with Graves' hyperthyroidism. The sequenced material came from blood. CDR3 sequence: CASSPSRGVGETQYF. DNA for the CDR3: TGTGCCAGCTCCCCCAGTCGAGGGGTCGGGGAGACCCAGTACTTC. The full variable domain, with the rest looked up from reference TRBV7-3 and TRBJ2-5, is GAGVSQTPSNKVTEKGKYVELRCDPISGHTALYWYRQSLGQGPEFLIYFQGTGAADDSGLPNDRFFAVRPEGSVSTLKIQRTERGDSAVYLCASSPSRGVGETQYFGPGTRLLVL.